The 26 T cell receptor beta chains below come from one sample, sequenced in a study of T cell responses to AZD1222 COVID-19 vaccine. Sequencing was performed with immunoSEQ multiplex PCR; in TCRdb, only in-frame clones are kept and a portion is missing. This sample yields 150,000 to 200,000 clones, of which less than 95% are seen a single time; around 0.66% belongs to the top ten. Sequenced here: peripheral blood, sampled on day 0 of AZD1222 vaccination. These receptors all come from an adult in good health.

The V call is TRBV15, the J call TRBJ1-6; D might be TRBD1 (6 bases). The CDR3 runs to 16 residues. Germline V gene data show CDR1 as LNHNV and CDR2 as YYDKDF (reference sequence). Trimming pared 3 bases from V and 7 bases from J, leaving 16 bases between. CDR3 bases: TGTGCCACCAGCAGCACTCTTCGGGGGCCGAATTCACCCCTCCACTTT. Translated: CATSSTLRGPNSPLHF.

The J gene is TRBJ1-5, the V gene TRBV5-1, with 10 bases matching TRBD1. The CDR3 consists of 13 residues. Germline lookup yields CDR1 SGHRS and CDR2 YFSETQ. V gave up 3 bases and J gave up 7 bases; unmatched junction bases: 1. The CDR3 DNA reads TGCGCCAGCAGCTCGGGACAGGGGCAGCCCCAGCATTTT. This translates into CASSSGQGQPQHF.

J is TRBJ2-7 and V is TRBV6-5; D gene uncertain. Looked up from germline, CDR1 is MNHEY and CDR2 is SVGAGI. This CDR3 is 14 amino acids long. V was shortened by 2 bases and J by 6 bases, with 14 bases between the two germline ends. Here the CDR3 reads CASSYLPHSGEQYF. CDR3 nucleotides: TGTGCCAGCAGTTACCTCCCCCACTCCGGCGAGCAGTACTTC.

The V call is TRBV27, the J call TRBJ2-5, with 7 bases matching TRBD2. Per the germline V gene, CDR1 is MNHEY and CDR2 is SMNVEV (reference sequence). V was pared by 4 bases and J by 3 bases, with 2 bases of the junction left unmatched. CDR3 length equals 13 residues. DNA for the CDR3: TGTGCCAGCAGTTCCGGACTAGAAGAGACCCAGTACTTC. Translated: CASSSGLEETQYF.

The chain has TRBV19 and TRBJ2-1, with 8 bases aligning to TRBD1. Germline CDR1 is LNHDA and CDR2 is SQIVND (reference sequence). The CDR3 runs 15 residues. The ends lost 5 bases at V and 6 bases at J; junction bases unmatched: 9. This CDR3 is CASSSDRALFNEQFF. DNA for the CDR3: TGTGCCAGTAGTTCGGACAGGGCTTTATTCAATGAGCAGTTCTTC.

This clone was seen once. The V call is TRBV29-1, the J call TRBJ1-2; D is unresolved. V lost 4 bases and J lost 0, with 3 bases in between. The CDR3 covers 11 residues. Germline CDR1 and CDR2: SQVTM and ANQGSEA. CDR3 bases: TGCAGCGTTGGGACTAACTATGGCTACACCTTC. Translating gives CSVGTNYGYTF.

The rearrangement links TRBV3-1 (or the pseudogene TRBV3-2) to TRBJ2-6; TRBD1 is a possible D gene (5 bases). CDR3 length equals 16 residues. V lost 1 base and J 3 bases, leaving 10 bases between the germline ends. Germline lookup yields CDR1 LGHDT and CDR2 YNNKEL (reference sequence). The CDR3 region is CASSQVLGRGANVLTF. For the CDR3, the DNA is TGTGCCAGCAGCCAAGTTTTGGGGCGTGGGGCCAACGTCCTGACTTTC.

CDR3 sequence (DNA): TGTGCCAGTAGTCGGGGACAGGTCACCTACAATGAGCAGTTCTTC. As protein: CASSRGQVTYNEQFF. This chain joins TRBV19 and TRBJ2-1; 8 bases match TRBD1. J lost 2 bases, V lost 5 bases, and 5 bases had no gene match. This CDR3 comprises 15 residues. Germline V gives CDR1 LNHDA, CDR2 SQIVND (reference sequence).

The rearrangement links TRBV27 to TRBJ1-1; D is uncertain. Trimming stripped 3 bases from V and 2 bases from J, with 7 bases between. Per germline, CDR1 MNHEY and CDR2 SMNVEV (reference sequence). This CDR3 region has 13 residues. The CDR3 DNA is TGTGCCAGCAGTTTCTTCCCAAACACTGAAGCTTTCTTT. Its protein is CASSFFPNTEAFF.

The chain uses TRBV4-1 and TRBJ2-4; TRBD2 might be the D (5 bases). Germline V gene sequence: CDR1 MGHRA, CDR2 YSYEKL. V lost 1 base and J lost 3, with 16 bases in between. CDR3 length equals 17 residues. CDR3 in amino acids: CASSQGAARTDKNIQYF. The CDR3 coding sequence is TGCGCCAGCAGCCAAGGAGCGGCGAGAACGGACAAAAACATTCAGTACTTC.

The chain combines TRBV5-1 with TRBJ1-2; D remains ambiguous. The CDR3 consists of 14 residues. Germline V gives CDR1 SGHRS, CDR2 YFSETQ. V lost 2 bases and J 8 bases, leaving 16 bases between the germline ends. This CDR3 is CASSLRASREGYTF. CDR3 sequence (DNA): TGCGCCAGCAGCTTAAGGGCATCTCGGGAAGGCTACACCTTC.

The chain links TRBV27 to TRBJ2-3; D ambiguous. Germline lookup yields CDR1 MNHEY and CDR2 SMNVEV (reference sequence). The CDR3 spans 14 residues. V lost 8 bases to trimming and J lost 0 bases, with 12 bases between them. CDR3 sequence: CASGIQYSTDTQYF. The CDR3, as DNA: TGTGCCAGCGGAATACAATACAGCACAGATACGCAGTATTTT.

This rearrangement joins TRBV27 to TRBJ1-6; possible D gene TRBD1, 5 bases. The CDR3 has 16 residues. Trimming cost V 5 bases and J 4 bases, with 15 bases left between them. Per the germline V gene, CDR1 is MNHEY and CDR2 is SMNVEV (reference sequence). The CDR3 bases are TGTGCCAGCAGTACTCTAGGGCAGGGATATAATTCACCCCTCCACTTT. Translated, it gives CASSTLGQGYNSPLHF.

J is TRBJ2-1 and V is TRBV10-3, with D unresolved. V was shortened by 6 bases and J by 0 bases, with 12 bases between the two germline ends. This CDR3 contains 15 residues. The germline gives CDR1 ENHRY, CDR2 SYGVKD. Here the CDR3 DNA reads TGTGCCATCAGGGAAGATCCTTACTCCTACAATGAGCAGTTCTTC. It yields the protein CAIREDPYSYNEQFF.

The chain has TRBV28 and TRBJ2-7; possible D gene TRBD1, 7 bases. This CDR3 region has 23 residues. Trimming took off 1 base at V and 2 bases at J, with 36 bases between the two ends. The V gene's germline CDR1 is MDHEN and CDR2 SYDVKM. The CDR3 DNA reads TGTGCCAGCAGTTTATATAGGGCAACACACGCGGGCTCGGCCAGGGGGAGGACCTACGAGCAGTACTTC. Its translation: CASSLYRATHAGSARGRTYEQYF.

The genes are TRBV19 and TRBJ1-1; D ambiguous. This CDR3 is 14 amino acids long. V lost 8 bases, J lost 1 base, and 14 bases lay in between. Germline values: CDR1 LNHDA, CDR2 SQIVND (reference sequence). The CDR3 protein is CASSTGLENTEAFF. Here the CDR3 DNA reads TGTGCCAGTTCAACGGGCCTCGAGAACACTGAAGCTTTCTTT.

This clone was detected once. The rearrangement links TRBV13 to TRBJ1-5, with D maybe TRBD1 (5 bases). V lost 2 bases, J lost 5 bases, and 10 bases lay in between. The CDR3 consists of 14 residues. Germline lookup yields CDR1 PRHDT and CDR2 FYEKMQ (reference sequence). CDR3 residues: CASSLQGSHQPQHF. The CDR3 nucleotides are TGTGCCAGCAGCTTACAGGGTTCCCATCAGCCCCAGCATTTT.

A single count supports this clone. The chain couples TRBV4-1 to TRBJ1-5, with a possible D match to TRBD1 (5 bases). The germline V and J ends were trimmed by 4 bases and 9 bases, with 19 bases remaining between them. The CDR3 has 15 amino acids. Per germline, CDR1 MGHRA and CDR2 YSYEKL. As DNA, the CDR3 is TGCGCCAGCAGCCTCGGCCGCGCGGGGGTTGGGCCCCAGCATTTT. Amino acid sequence: CASSLGRAGVGPQHF.

The gene calls are TRBV7-9 and TRBJ2-7; 7 bases map to TRBD1. V was pared by 0 bases and J by 6 bases, with 8 bases of the junction left unmatched. Germline V gives CDR1 SEHNR, CDR2 FQNEAQ (reference sequence). The CDR3 is 15 amino acids. In DNA form, the CDR3 reads TGTGCCAGCAGCTTAGCAGCAGGACAGGCGGGCGAGCAGTACTTC. Encoded protein: CASSLAAGQAGEQYF. Together with reference TRBV7-9 and TRBJ2-7, the CDR3 gives the full variable domain: DTGVSQNPRHKITKRGQNVTFRCDPISEHNRLYWYRQTLGQGPEFLTYFQNEAQLEKSRLLSDRFSAERPKGSFSTLEIQRTEQGDSAMYLCASSLAAGQAGEQYFGPGTRLTVT.

V usage is TRBV5-1 and J usage is TRBJ2-5; D not resolved. CDR1 and CDR2 (germline): SGHRS, YFSETQ. The CDR3 is 11 residues long. The V end lost 1 base, the J end lost 3 bases, and 1 base lay between the germline ends. CDR3 bases: TGCGCCAGCAGCTTGAAAGAGACCCAGTACTTC. Protein product: CASSLKETQYF.

The chain uses TRBV5-1 and TRBJ1-1, with TRBD1 matching over 7 bases. Germline-derived CDR1 and CDR2 are SGHRS and YFSETQ. The ends lost 3 bases at V and 6 bases at J; junction bases unmatched: 2. CDR3 length: 12 amino acids. The CDR3 sequence is CASSSGTAEAFF. CDR3 nucleotides: TGCGCCAGCAGCTCCGGGACAGCTGAAGCTTTCTTT.

This clone has a single count. This chain connects TRBV19 to TRBJ1-5; D is unclear. CDR1 and CDR2 (germline): LNHDA, SQIVND (reference sequence). V lost 6 bases and J lost 3, with 12 bases in between. The CDR3 consists of 14 residues. The DNA of the CDR3 is TGTGCCAGTAGCCCCGACGGGAACAATCAGCCCCAGCATTTT. Protein sequence: CASSPDGNNQPQHF.

The genes are TRBV5-4 and TRBJ1-2, with 9 nucleotides matching TRBD1. V shed 2 bases and J 4 bases; nucleotides not matched to a gene: 3. The CDR3 sequence is 14 residues long. Germline V lookup: CDR1 SGHNT, CDR2 YYREEE (reference sequence). CDR3 DNA: TGTGCCAGCAGCTTTCCGGGACAGGGCTATGGCTACACCTTC. Residues: CASSFPGQGYGYTF.

The chain recombines TRBV2 with TRBJ2-7, with D tentatively TRBD1 (5 bases). This CDR3 is 14 amino acids long. From germline, CDR1 is SNHLY and CDR2 FYNNEI. Trimming shortened V by 2 bases and J by 3 bases, and 11 bases separated the two germline ends. CDR3 bases: TGTGCCAGCAGTGAAACGACAGCGCTCTACGAGCAGTACTTC. This encodes CASSETTALYEQYF. Full variable domain (rest looked up from reference TRBV2 and TRBJ2-7): EPEVTQTPSHQVTQMGQEVILRCVPISNHLYFYWYRQILGQKVEFLVSFYNNEISEKSEIFDDQFSVERPDGSNFTLKIRSTKLEDSAMYFCASSETTALYEQYFGPGTRLTVT.

The chain links TRBV7-6 to TRBJ2-5; weak D call: TRBD2 (6 bases). CDR1 and CDR2 (germline): SGHVS, FNYEAQ. This CDR3 has 14 amino acids. V was shortened by 5 bases and J by 3 bases, with 13 bases between the two germline ends. The CDR3 DNA follows: TGTGCCAGCAGCCCGTTTGGCGGGAAAGAGACCCAGTACTTC. Translating it yields CASSPFGGKETQYF. The full variable domain, rest sourced from reference TRBV7-6 and TRBJ2-5, is GAGVSQSPRYKVTKRGQDVALRCDPISGHVSLYWYRQALGQGPEFLTYFNYEAQQDKSGLPNDRFSAERPEGSISTLTIQRTEQRDSAMYRCASSPFGGKETQYFGPGTRLLVL.

V is TRBV18 and J is TRBJ2-5, with 8 bases aligning to TRBD2. After removal of 8 bases from V and 1 base from J, the junction contained 0 bases not matched to a gene. This CDR3 is built from 12 residues. Germline-derived CDR1 and CDR2 are KGHSH and LQKENI. CDR3: CASTSGQETQYF. As DNA, the CDR3 is TGTGCCAGCACTAGCGGCCAAGAGACCCAGTACTTC. The variable domain in full, with the rest retrieved from reference TRBV18 and TRBJ2-5, is NAGVMQNPRHLVRRRGQEARLRCSPMKGHSHVYWYRQLPEEGLKFMVYLQKENIIDESGMPKERFSAEFPKEGPSILRIQQVVRGDSAAYFCASTSGQETQYFGPGTRLLVL.